This T cell receptor (beta chain) is drawn from a study of blood T cell repertoires in COVID-19. Study as a whole: PBMCs, B-cell-depleted T cells, or T cells were the source of the cDNA or gDNA that made up the material.

In the original processing: Scientists estimated how many nucleated cells there were by amplifying reference gene primers. Generated by immunoSEQ multiplex PCR, the TCRdb table keeps only in-frame clones and is missing some. For V, J and clone size, that table is used; D and trimming come from the DNA. The table shows approximately 90,000 clones, with roughly 85% occurring only once. Per the germline V gene, CDR1 is LGHDT and CDR2 is YNNKEL (reference sequence). The V and J ends lost 1 base and 3 bases, in that order; junction bases with no gene match: 2. CDR3 length: 16 amino acids. This sequence was found in an elderly man with acute or convalescent COVID-19. What was sequenced was peripheral blood. This sequence joins TRBV3-1 (or the pseudogene TRBV3-2) and TRBJ2-2, with TRBD1 identical over 10 bases. The CDR3 loop is CASSQGTGGDTGELFF. CDR3 nucleotides: TGTGCCAGCAGCCAAGGGACAGGGGGGGACACCGGGGAGCTGTTTTTT.